A single sample is the source of the 10 T cell receptor beta chains below, sequenced in a study of cytomegalovirus exposure and HLA in healthy donors. The PCR was carried out with 60 Vbeta primers and 13 Jbeta primers. The table came from immunoSEQ multiplex PCR; TCRdb's copy has only in-frame clones and leaves some out. The table includes 80,000 to 100,000 clones, approximately 69% detected once. Sequencing input: PBMCs. Every receptor here comes from a female donor in good health and CMV-seronegative.

The J gene is TRBJ1-5, the V gene TRBV2, with D tentatively TRBD1 (5 bases). The ends were cut back, 7 bases at V and 0 bases at J, with 13 bases in the middle. The CDR3 runs to 15 residues. From germline, CDR1 is SNHLY and CDR2 FYNNEI. The CDR3 is CASKVAGYSNQPQHF. Written as DNA, the CDR3 is TGTGCCAGCAAGGTCGCAGGGTATAGCAATCAGCCCCAGCATTTT.

V usage is TRBV4-3 and J usage is TRBJ1-2, with D possibly being TRBD1 (5 bases). Germline values: CDR1 LGHNA, CDR2 YSLEER. Trimming removed 0 bases at V and 4 bases at J, with 12 bases between. The CDR3 spans 15 residues. DNA for the CDR3: TGCGCCAGCAGCCAAGATCGGCAGGGCTCCTATGGCTACACCTTC. It translates to CASSQDRQGSYGYTF.

The chain couples TRBV11-3 to TRBJ2-7; 10 bases match TRBD1. Germline loops: CDR1 SGHNT, CDR2 YENEEA. Germline trimming cut 4 bases from V and 6 bases from J; bases unmatched to any gene: 6. This CDR3 has 14 amino acids. This CDR3 is CASSSGTGVREQYF. CDR3 DNA sequence: TGTGCCAGCAGCTCCGGGACAGGGGTCCGCGAGCAGTACTTC.

The chain has TRBV5-4 and TRBJ2-1, with D perhaps TRBD1 (5 bases). The V gene's germline CDR1 is SGHNT and CDR2 YYREEE (reference sequence). CDR3 size: 14 residues. Trimming removed 1 base at V and 6 bases at J, with 11 bases between. The CDR3 protein is CASSLPGQGNEQFF. CDR3 nucleotide sequence: TGTGCCAGCAGCTTGCCTGGGCAGGGCAATGAGCAGTTCTTC.

The chain combines TRBV15 with TRBJ2-7; unclear D gene. Trimming cost V 5 bases and J 6 bases, with 11 bases left between them. Germline-derived CDR1 and CDR2 are LNHNV and YYDKDF (reference sequence). The length of the CDR3 is 12 residues. The CDR3 here is CATSETASEQYF. For the CDR3, the DNA is TGTGCCACCAGCGAGACTGCCTCCGAGCAGTACTTC.

The chain employs TRBV28 and TRBJ1-1, with a weak D call TRBD1 (6 bases). CDR3 size: 13 residues. V gave up 10 bases and J gave up 2 bases, with 14 bases separating them. Germline V CDR1 and CDR2: MDHEN, SYDVKM. The CDR3 nucleotides are TGTGCCATTGGACAGAGGATCAACACTGAAGCTTTCTTT. Amino acids: CAIGQRINTEAFF. The whole variable domain, filled in from reference TRBV28 and TRBJ1-1, reads DVKVTQSSRYLVKRTGEKVFLECVQDMDHENMFWYRQDPGLGLRLIYFSYDVKMKEKGDIPEGYSVSREKKERFSLILESASTNQTSMYLCAIGQRINTEAFFGQGTRLTVV.

In its sample, this clone was seen a few times. The chain couples TRBV29-1 to TRBJ2-2; the D gene is possibly TRBD2 (6 bases). The CDR3 runs 13 residues. Trimming cost V 8 bases and J 7 bases, with 17 bases left between them. CDR1 is SQVTM, CDR2 ANQGSEA, per germline. The CDR3 nucleotides read TGCAGCACCCAAGGAGGGAAGTACGGGGAGCTGTTTTTT. This gives the protein CSTQGGKYGELFF.

V and J are TRBV10-2 and TRBJ2-7; D is unclear. Germline CDR1 WSHSY, CDR2 SAAADI. CDR3 length equals 11 residues. V was cut by 3 bases and J by 6 bases, with 6 bases left in between. CDR3 nucleotides: TGCGCCAGCAGTGAACCAGGCGAGCAGTACTTC. Its protein product is CASSEPGEQYF.

V and J are TRBV30 and TRBJ2-7; TRBD1 might be the D (6 bases). Trimming took 5 bases from V and 1 from J, leaving 12 bases between them. CDR1 is GTSNPN, CDR2 SVGIG, per germline (reference sequence). CDR3 size: 13 residues. As DNA, the CDR3 is TGTGCCTGGTCAACAGGGAATTCCTACGAGCAGTACTTC. Encoded protein: CAWSTGNSYEQYF.

J is TRBJ2-5 and V is TRBV2; 10 bases match TRBD2. The ends lost 4 bases at V and 7 bases at J; junction bases unmatched: 15. The CDR3 consists of 17 residues. The germline gives CDR1 SNHLY, CDR2 FYNNEI. This CDR3 reads CASSGQRGGFSGGTQYF. The CDR3 DNA is TGTGCCAGCAGTGGTCAGCGGGGGGGATTCAGTGGCGGGACCCAGTACTTC.